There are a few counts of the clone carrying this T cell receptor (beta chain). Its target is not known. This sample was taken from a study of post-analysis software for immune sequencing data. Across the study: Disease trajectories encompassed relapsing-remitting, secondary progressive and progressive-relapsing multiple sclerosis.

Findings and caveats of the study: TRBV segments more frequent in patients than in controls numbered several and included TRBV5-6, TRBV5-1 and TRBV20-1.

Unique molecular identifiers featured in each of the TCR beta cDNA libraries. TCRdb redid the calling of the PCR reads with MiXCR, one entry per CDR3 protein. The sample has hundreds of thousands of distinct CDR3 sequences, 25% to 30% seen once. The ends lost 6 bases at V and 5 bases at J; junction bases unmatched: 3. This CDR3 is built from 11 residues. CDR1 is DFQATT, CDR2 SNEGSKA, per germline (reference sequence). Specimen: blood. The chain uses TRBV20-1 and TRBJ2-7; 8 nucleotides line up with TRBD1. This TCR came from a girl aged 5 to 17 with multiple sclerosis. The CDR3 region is CSAQGGHEQYF. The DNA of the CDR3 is TGCAGTGCACAGGGGGGCCACGAGCAGTACTTC.